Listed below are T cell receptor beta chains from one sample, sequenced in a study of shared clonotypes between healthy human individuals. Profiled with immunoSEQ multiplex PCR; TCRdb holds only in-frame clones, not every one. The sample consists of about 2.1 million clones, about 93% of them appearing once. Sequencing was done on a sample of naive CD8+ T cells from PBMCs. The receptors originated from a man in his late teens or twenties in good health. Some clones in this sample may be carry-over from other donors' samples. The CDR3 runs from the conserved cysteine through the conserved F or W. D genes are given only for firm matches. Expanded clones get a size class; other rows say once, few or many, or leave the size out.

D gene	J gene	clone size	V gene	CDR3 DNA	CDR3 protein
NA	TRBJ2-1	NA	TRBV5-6	TGTGCCAGCAGCTCGGGCTACAGCGATGAGCAGTTCTTC	CASSSGYSDEQFF
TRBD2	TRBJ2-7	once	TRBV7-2	TGTGCCAGCAGCTCTTGGACTAGCGGCTCGGAGCAGTACTTC	CASSSWTSGSEQYF
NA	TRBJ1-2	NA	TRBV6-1	TGTGCCAGCAGACCTCCGGGGGGGTACTATGGCTACACCTTC	CASRPPGGYYGYTF
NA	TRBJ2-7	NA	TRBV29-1	TGCAGCGTTGTTGTGGGACCCTACGAGCAGTACTTC	CSVVVGPYEQYF
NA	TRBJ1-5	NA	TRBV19	TGTGCCAGTAGCCCTCGTAGGAAGGATCAGCCCCAGCATTTT	CASSPRRKDQPQHF
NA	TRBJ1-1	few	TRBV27	TGTGCCAGCAGTTACGGACAGCAGAACACTGAAGCTTTCTTT	CASSYGQQNTEAFF
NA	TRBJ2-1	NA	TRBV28	TGTGCCAGCATCAGTTTGGTAGGGGGTATAAACAATGAGCAGTTCTTC	CASISLVGGINNEQFF
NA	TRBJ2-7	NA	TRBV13	TGTGCCAGCAGCGCCACAGGGTCCATCAACGAGCAGTACTTC	CASSATGSINEQYF
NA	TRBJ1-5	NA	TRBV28	TGTGCCAGTGGCCGAATGGGATGGCGGCAGCCCCAGCATTTT	CASGRMGWRQPQHF
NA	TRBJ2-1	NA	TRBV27	TGTGCCAGCAGTTTGGTCCCTGATGAGCAGTTCTTC	CASSLVPDEQFF
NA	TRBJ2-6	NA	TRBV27	TGTGCCAGCAGTTTATACCCGGTCTCTGGGGCCAACGTCCTGACTTTC	CASSLYPVSGANVLTF
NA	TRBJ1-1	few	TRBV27	TGTGCCAGCAGTTTAAACAGATGGGGGACTGAAGCTTTCTTT	CASSLNRWGTEAFF
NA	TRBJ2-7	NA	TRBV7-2	TGTGCCAGCAGCTTACGGGGCACTCGGACAGCTCCCGAGCAGTACTTC	CASSLRGTRTAPEQYF
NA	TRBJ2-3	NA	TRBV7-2	TGTGCCAGCAGCTTAGGGAGCTATACGCAGTATTTT	CASSLGSYTQYF
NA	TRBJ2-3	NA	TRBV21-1	TGTGCCAGCAGCCCCCACCGTTGTGGAGAAAGTTGTCCAACAGATACGCAGTATTTT	CASSPHRCGESCPTDTQYF
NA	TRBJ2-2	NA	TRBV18	TGTGCCAGCTCACCCGCTGGACACCAGAAGACAACCGGGGAGCTGTTTTTT	CASSPAGHQKTTGELFF
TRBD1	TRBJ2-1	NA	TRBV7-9	TGTGCCAGCAGGACGGGACAGGACAATGAGCAGTTCTTC	CASRTGQDNEQFF
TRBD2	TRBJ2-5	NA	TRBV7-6	TGTGCCAGCAGCTCGTACTTAACCTGGACTAGCGGGAGGGCCAAGGTGGGGACCCAGTACTTC	CASSSYLTWTSGRAKVGTQYF
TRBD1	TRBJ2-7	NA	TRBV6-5	TGTGCCAGCAGCCGCATGGGACAGGGGGCCTACGAGCAGTACTTC	CASSRMGQGAYEQYF
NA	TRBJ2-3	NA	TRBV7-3	TGTGCCAGCAGCCTGGGGGGGCGGAGGACCACAGATACGCAGTATTTT	CASSLGGRRTTDTQYF
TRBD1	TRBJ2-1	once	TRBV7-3	TGTGCCAGCAGCTCCAGAGCCGGGACAGGAAGGGACAATGAGCAGTTCTTC	CASSSRAGTGRDNEQFF
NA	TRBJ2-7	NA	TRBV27	TGTGCCAGCAGCCTCATATCACCATACTGGGACGAGCAGTACTTC	CASSLISPYWDEQYF
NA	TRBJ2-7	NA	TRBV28	TGTGCCAGCAGCCCCCCTTCCCCCCCTGAGCAGTACTTC	CASSPPSPPEQYF
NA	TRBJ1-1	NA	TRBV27	TGTGCCAGCACGGCCGTTGGGAGCTTGACTGAAGCTTTCTTT	CASTAVGSLTEAFF
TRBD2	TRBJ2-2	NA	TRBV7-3	TGTGCCAGCAGCTTAACGAGCGGGAGATCCAACACCGGGGAGCTGTTTTTT	CASSLTSGRSNTGELFF
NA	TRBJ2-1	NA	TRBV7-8	TGTGCCAGCAGCCCCCGACAGGGACTCTACAATGAGCAGTTCTTC	CASSPRQGLYNEQFF
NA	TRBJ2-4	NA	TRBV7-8	TGTGCCAGCAGCACCGGGCTCATCGGGACTTTTATGTCAGCCAAAAACATTCAGTACTTC	CASSTGLIGTFMSAKNIQYF
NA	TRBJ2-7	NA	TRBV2	TGTGCCAGCAGTGAGTTAGGGCAGGGGAGCTCCTACGAGCAGTACTTC	CASSELGQGSSYEQYF
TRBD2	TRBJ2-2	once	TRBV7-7	TGTGCCAGCAGCCGAGGGACTAGCGGGAGTCTCACCGGGGAGCTGTTTTTT	CASSRGTSGSLTGELFF
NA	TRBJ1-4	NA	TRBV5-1	TGCGCCAGCAGCTTGGAACAGGTTAATGAAAAACTGTTTTTT	CASSLEQVNEKLFF
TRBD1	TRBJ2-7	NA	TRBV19	TGTGCCAGTAGTATAGGTGGGACAGGGCTCTACGAGCAGTACTTC	CASSIGGTGLYEQYF
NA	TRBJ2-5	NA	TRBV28	TGTGCCAGCAGCCAGGGACCCCAACAAGAGACCCAGTACTTC	CASSQGPQQETQYF
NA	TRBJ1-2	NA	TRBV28	TGTGCCAGCAGTTTAGGCTTGGGGAACTATGGCTACACCTTC	CASSLGLGNYGYTF
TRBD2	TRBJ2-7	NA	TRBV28	TGTGCCAGCAGGTCCGGGACTAGCGGTTTATACGAGCAGTACTTC	CASRSGTSGLYEQYF
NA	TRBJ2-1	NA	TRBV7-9	TGTGCCAGCGGAAGCTACAACAATGAGCAGTTCTTC	CASGSYNNEQFF
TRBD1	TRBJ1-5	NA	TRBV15	TGTGCCACCAGCAGGACAGGGAATCAGCCCCAGCATTTT	CATSRTGNQPQHF
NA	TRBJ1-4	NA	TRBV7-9	TGTGCCAGCAAAACCGAAGGAGCCCATGAAAAACTGTTTTTT	CASKTEGAHEKLFF
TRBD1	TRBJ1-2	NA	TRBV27	TGTGCCAGCAGTTTCACAGGGGCTAACTATGGCTACACCTTC	CASSFTGANYGYTF
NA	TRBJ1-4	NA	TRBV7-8	TGTGCCAGCAGCTTAGAGAGAGGGGCTGGGGAAAAACTGTTTTTT	CASSLERGAGEKLFF
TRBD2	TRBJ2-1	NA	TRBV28	TGTGCCAGCAGTTTATTAGGACTAGCGGGAGGGGCCACGGGGCAGTTCTTC	CASSLLGLAGGATGQFF
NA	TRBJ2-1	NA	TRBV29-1	TGCAGCGTTGAGGGACTGAGCTACAATGAGCAGTTCTTC	CSVEGLSYNEQFF
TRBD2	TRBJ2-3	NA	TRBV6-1	TGTGCCAGCAGTGAAAAACTAGCGGGAGGGTTCACAGATACGCAGTATTTT	CASSEKLAGGFTDTQYF
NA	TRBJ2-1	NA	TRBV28	TGTGCCAGCAGGTTCGCGAGGTCCTACAATGAGCAGTTCTTC	CASRFARSYNEQFF
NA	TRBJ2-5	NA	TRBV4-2	TGTGCCAGCAGCCTAGTCCGGCGGGACGGCCACCTGGAAGAGACCCAGTACTTC	CASSLVRRDGHLEETQYF
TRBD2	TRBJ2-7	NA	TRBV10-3	TGTGCCATCAGTGGGACTAGCGGGAGACCCTACGAGCAGTACTTC	CAISGTSGRPYEQYF
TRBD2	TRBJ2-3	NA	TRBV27	TGTGCCAGCAGTTTAGGCGGAGGGGGCAGTTTACTAGCGGGACCGTCAGATACGCAGTATTTT	CASSLGGGGSLLAGPSDTQYF
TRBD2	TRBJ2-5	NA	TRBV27	TGTGCCAGCAGTTCGTTAGCGGGAGGGCCGGAGACCCAGTACTTC	CASSSLAGGPETQYF
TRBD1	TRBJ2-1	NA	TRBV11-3	TGTGCCAGCAGCTCCAAGGGACAGGGGGCAACAAATGAGCAGTTCTTC	CASSSKGQGATNEQFF